The sequence of this TCR beta chain was determined in a study of blood T cell repertoires in COVID-19. Looking at the study overall: The United States, Italy and Spain provided the acute and convalescent COVID-19 samples.

This table comes from immunoSEQ multiplex PCR, and its TCRdb copy is limited to in-frame clones, with some not included. The sample consists of 300,000 to 400,000 clones, around 84% of them appearing once. Individuals aged about 18 to 100 years were recruited from 24 US areas. Exposed enrollees encountered a COVID-19 case at some point within 2 weeks before study entry. The germline V and J ends were trimmed by 1 base and 2 bases, with 12 bases remaining between them. CDR1 is SGHNT and CDR2 is YYREEE in the germline V gene (reference sequence). CDR3 size: 15 residues. The source material was PBMCs or T cells enriched from blood (not recorded which). The V and J genes are TRBV5-4 and TRBJ1-2; D might be TRBD1 (6 bases). The clonotype was recovered from a woman aged 30 to 39 who had been exposed to COVID-19. CDR3: CASSLYGTPNYGYTF. CDR3 in DNA: TGTGCCAGCAGCTTGTACGGGACACCGAACTATGGCTACACCTTC.